This T cell receptor (beta chain) was identified during a study of CD8+ T cells in alopecia areata. The wider study: A 6-month period off drug followed tofacitinib, which lasted 6 to 18 months.

V was pared by 4 bases and J by 2 bases, with 10 bases between. CDR3 size: 15 residues. The germline V gene has CDR1 SGHNT and CDR2 YYREEE (reference sequence). The sequencing template was cDNA reverse transcribed from extracted RNA. Measured with immunoSEQ multiplex PCR; TCRdb has only the in-frame clones, and not every one. This sample has under 200,000 clones; under 70% occur once, and the top ten carry 0.91%. Treatment defined: oral pan-JAK inhibitor, 5-10 mg twice daily. Sample: CD4+ T cells sorted from blood, taken at week 4, from a patient treated with tofacitinib. The clonotype comes from a human donor with alopecia areata. The V and J genes are TRBV5-4 and TRBJ2-6, with D possibly TRBD2 on 7 matching bases. DNA for the CDR3: TGTGCCAGCAGCATCGGGGGGCCTGGGGCCAACGTCCTGACTTTC. Translation: CASSIGGPGANVLTF.